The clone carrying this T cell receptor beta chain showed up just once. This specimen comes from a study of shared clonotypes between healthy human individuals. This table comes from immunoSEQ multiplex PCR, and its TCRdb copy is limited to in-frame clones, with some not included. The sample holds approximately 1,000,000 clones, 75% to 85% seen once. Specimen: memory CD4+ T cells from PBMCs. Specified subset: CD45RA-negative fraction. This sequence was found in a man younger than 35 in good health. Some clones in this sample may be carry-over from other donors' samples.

CDR3 sequence reads: CASSQGQGYYTQYF. DNA of the CDR3: TGCGCCAGCAGCCAAGGACAGGGGTACTATACGCAGTATTTT. The V gene is TRBV5-1, the J gene TRBJ2-3; 9 positions match TRBD1. This CDR3 is built from 14 residues. Unmatched junction bases numbered 7, after V lost 4 bases and J lost 7 bases. Germline CDR1 SGHRS, CDR2 YFSETQ.